This entry concerns a single T cell receptor beta chain. Its recognized antigen is unknown. Base-call qualities are not available, and no considerably larger clone is one nucleotide away. Receptor libraries were prepared by the immunoSEQ multiplex PCR assay. TCRdb re-hosts the immuneACCESS table, in-frame sequences only. Its copies lack some clones; in the studies checked, an unresolved V gene accounts for under half of them, and the cause for the rest is not known. This sample has around 200,000 clones in its table, and 85% to 95% of those were observed once. In total, the top ten clones hold more than 1.1% of the sample. The sample belongs to a study of control samples from healthy donors and cancer patients (dated by TCRdb to the early 2020s). This sequence was found in a young man in good health. Sequencing was done on a sample of blood.

The CDR3 here reads CASSQQGGDQPQHF. The bases read TGTGCCAGCAGTCAACAGGGGGGCGATCAGCCCCAGCATTTT. The rearrangement combines TRBV28 with TRBJ1-5, with TRBD1 identical over 8 junction bases. The germline V gene provides CDR1 MDHEN and CDR2 SYDVKM. The CDR3 runs 14 residues from the cysteine to the phenylalanine. Left in the record is the CDR3 DNA by itself, 42 bases read in frame from the first base. Here V drops 5 bases and J drops 5 bases, and the junction holds 5 bases not matched to any gene.